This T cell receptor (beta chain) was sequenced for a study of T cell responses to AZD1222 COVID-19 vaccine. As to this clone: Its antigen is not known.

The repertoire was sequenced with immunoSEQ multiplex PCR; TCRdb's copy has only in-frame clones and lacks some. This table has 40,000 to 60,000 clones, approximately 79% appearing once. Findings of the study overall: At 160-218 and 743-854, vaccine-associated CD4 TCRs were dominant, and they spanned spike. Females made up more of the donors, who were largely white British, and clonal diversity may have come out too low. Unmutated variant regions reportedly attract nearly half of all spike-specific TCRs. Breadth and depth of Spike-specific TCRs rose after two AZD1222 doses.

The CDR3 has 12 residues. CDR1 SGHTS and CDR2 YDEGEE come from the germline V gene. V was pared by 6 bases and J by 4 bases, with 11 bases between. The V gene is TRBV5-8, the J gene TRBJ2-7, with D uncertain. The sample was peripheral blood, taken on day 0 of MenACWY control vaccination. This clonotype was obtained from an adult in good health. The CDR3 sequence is CASNRIGYEQYV. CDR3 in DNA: TGTGCCAGCAACCGAATCGGATACGAGCAGTACGTC.